The 5 T cell receptor beta chains below come from one sample, sequenced in a study of blood T cell repertoires in COVID-19. The method was immunoSEQ multiplex PCR; TCRdb's version includes in-frame clones alone and lacks a portion of them. The table shows over 250,000 clones, with approximately 91% occurring only once. Sample: peripheral blood. The receptors were gathered from a man aged 45-60 years with acute or convalescent COVID-19.

This clone was counted at least ten times. The rearrangement uses TRBV27 and TRBJ2-3; D gene unclear. V was shortened by 2 bases and J by 0 bases, with 6 bases between the two germline ends. Per germline, CDR1 MNHEY and CDR2 SMNVEV (reference sequence). The CDR3 is 14 residues long. The CDR3 DNA reads as TGTGCCAGCAGTTTAGCCACTAGCACAGATACGCAGTATTTT. This sequence encodes CASSLATSTDTQYF.

The chain uses TRBV27 and TRBJ1-2; 10 positions match TRBD1. CDR1 is MNHEY, CDR2 SMNVEV, per germline (reference sequence). The CDR3 contains 14 residues. With V trimmed by 5 bases and J by 3 bases, 3 bases remained unmatched. CDR3 residues: CASSGDRGYYGYTF. Written as DNA, the CDR3 is TGTGCCAGCAGTGGGGACAGGGGCTACTATGGCTACACCTTC.

This sequence joins TRBV3-1 (or the pseudogene TRBV3-2) and TRBJ1-4; D call uncertain. The end of the DNA aligns better with TRBJ2-2, so the J call may be wrong. There are 12 residues in the CDR3. Germline assignment: CDR1 LGHDT and CDR2 YNNKEL (reference sequence). Here the CDR3 DNA reads TGTGCCAGCAGCCAAGGGGCGGGGGAGCTGTTTTTT. Its translation is CASSQGAGELFF.

This chain uses TRBV9 with TRBJ1-3, with D possibly matching TRBD1 (5 bases). Looked up from germline, CDR1 is SGDLS and CDR2 is YYNGEE. Trimming took 7 bases from V and 0 from J, leaving 14 bases between them. The CDR3 covers 15 residues. The CDR3: CASARDSFSGNTIYF. In nucleotides, the CDR3 is TGTGCCAGCGCCCGAGACAGTTTCTCTGGAAACACCATATATTTT.

This clone has only a few counts. The rearrangement uses TRBV12-3 or TRBV12-4 and TRBJ2-3; D perhaps matches TRBD2 (6 bases). The germline V and J ends were trimmed by 3 bases and 5 bases, with 9 bases remaining between them. CDR3 length: 13 amino acids. CDR3 sequence reads: CASSFMGGDTQYF. The CDR3 DNA reads TGTGCCAGCAGTTTTATGGGGGGAGATACGCAGTATTTT.